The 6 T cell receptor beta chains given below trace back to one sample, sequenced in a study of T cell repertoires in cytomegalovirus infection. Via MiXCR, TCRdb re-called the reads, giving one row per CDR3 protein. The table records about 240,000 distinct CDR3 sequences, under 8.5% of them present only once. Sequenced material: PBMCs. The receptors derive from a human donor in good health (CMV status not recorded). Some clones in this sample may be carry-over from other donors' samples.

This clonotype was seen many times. In DNA form, the CDR3 reads TGTGCCAGCAGCCCGGACCGGGACAGTGGAGGCTACACCTTC. Residues: CASSPDRDSGGYTF. The chain recombines TRBV12-3 or TRBV12-4 with TRBJ1-2; 7 bases map to TRBD1. The V gene end was trimmed by 6 bases and the J gene end by 8 bases; junction bases not matched to a gene: 12. The CDR3 has 14 amino acids.

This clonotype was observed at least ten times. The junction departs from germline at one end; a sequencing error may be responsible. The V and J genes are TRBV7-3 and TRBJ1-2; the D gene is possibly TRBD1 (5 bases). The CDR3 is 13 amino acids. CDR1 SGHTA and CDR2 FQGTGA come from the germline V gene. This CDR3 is CASSSGLGGGHTF. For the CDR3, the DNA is TGTGCCAGCAGCTCGGGACTTGGAGGTGGCCACACCTTC.

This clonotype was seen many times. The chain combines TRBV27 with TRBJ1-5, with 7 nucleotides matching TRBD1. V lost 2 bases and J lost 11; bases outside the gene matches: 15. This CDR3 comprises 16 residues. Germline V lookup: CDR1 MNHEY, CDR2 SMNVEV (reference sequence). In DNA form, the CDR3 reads TGTGCCAGCAGTTTAAGCGGCGGACAGGTCGTCACATCCCAGCATTTT. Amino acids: CASSLSGGQVVTSQHF.

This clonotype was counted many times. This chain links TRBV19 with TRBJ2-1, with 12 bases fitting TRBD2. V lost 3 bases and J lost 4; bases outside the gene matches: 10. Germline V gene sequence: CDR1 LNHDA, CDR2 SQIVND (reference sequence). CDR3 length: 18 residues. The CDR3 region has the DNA TGTGCCAGTAGTATGTACCGACTAGCGGGGGAGACATACAATGAGCAGTTCTTC. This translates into CASSMYRLAGETYNEQFF.

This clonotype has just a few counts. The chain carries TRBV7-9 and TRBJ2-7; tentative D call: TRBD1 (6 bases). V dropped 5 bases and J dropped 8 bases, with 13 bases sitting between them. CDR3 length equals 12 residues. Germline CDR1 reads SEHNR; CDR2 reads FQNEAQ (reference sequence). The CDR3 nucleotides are TGTGCCAGCAGCATAGGGGGTACGAAGCAGTACTTC. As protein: CASSIGGTKQYF.

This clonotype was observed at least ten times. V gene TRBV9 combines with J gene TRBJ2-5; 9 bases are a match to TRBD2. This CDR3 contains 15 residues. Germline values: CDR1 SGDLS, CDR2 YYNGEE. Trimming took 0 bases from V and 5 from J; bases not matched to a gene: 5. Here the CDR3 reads CASSVASTSGETQYF. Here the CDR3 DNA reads TGTGCCAGCAGCGTAGCTTCTACTAGCGGGGAGACCCAGTACTTC.